The rows below give T cell receptor beta chains drawn from one sample of a study of CD8+CD57+ T cells in acquired aplastic anemia. TCRdb reanalysed the reads using MiXCR and keeps one entry per CDR3 protein. The table shows fewer than 200,000 distinct CDR3 sequences, with roughly 48% occurring only once. Sequencing input: sorted CD4+, CD8+, or CD8+CD57+ T cells (not recorded which) from PBMCs. These receptors came from a human donor with aplastic anemia. CDR3s include the opening cysteine and the closing phenylalanine or tryptophan. A D gene is named only where the DNA matches it firmly. Expanded clones are given a class, and other clones once, few, many or no size at all.

d_gene	v_gene	j_gene	abundance	CDR3aa	CDR3nt
.	TRBV7-9	TRBJ2-7	many	CASGLATANEQYF	TGTGCCAGCGGCTTAGCGACAGCGAACGAGCAGTACTTC
TRBD1	TRBV15	TRBJ2-2	few	CATSIGTGVTGELFF	TGTGCCACCAGCATAGGGACAGGGGTGACCGGGGAGCTGTTTTTT
.	TRBV12-3/TRBV12-4	TRBJ2-3	many	CASSFSGTRGTDTQYF	TGTGCCAGCAGTTTCTCAGGGACGCGCGGCACAGATACGCAGTATTTT
.	TRBV6-5	TRBJ1-2	many	CASSYHSLQGSNYGYTF	TGTGCCAGCAGTTACCATTCTTTACAGGGTTCTAACTATGGCTACACCTTC
.	TRBV11-2	TRBJ1-1	.	CASSFYICSGGQGRTEAFF	.
.	TRBV7-9	TRBJ1-2	many	CASSLTGTAKGYTF	TGTGCCAGCAGCCTAACCGGGACGGCGAAGGGCTACACCTTC
.	TRBV9	TRBJ2-2	.	CASSGQAGRGTGELFF	TGTGCCAGCAGCGGACAGGCCGGACGTGGGACCGGGGAGCTGTTTTTT
.	TRBV5-4	TRBJ2-1	many	CASSLVRRSYNEQFF	TGTGCCAGCAGCTTGGTAAGGCGTAGTTACAATGAGCAGTTCTTC
TRBD2	TRBV3-1	TRBJ2-1	.	CASSQEGTSGDNEQFF	TGTGCCAGCAGCCAAGAGGGGACTAGCGGAGACAATGAGCAGTTCTTC
.	TRBV7-9	TRBJ2-5	.	CASMGTGTYQETQYF	TGTGCCAGCATGGGCACAGGAACGTACCAAGAGACCCAGTACTTC
.	TRBV12-3/TRBV12-4	TRBJ2-7	once	CASASGQVTYEQYF	TGTGCCAGTGCTTCGGGACAAGTAACCTACGAGCAGTACTTC
.	TRBV4-3	TRBJ1-3	many	CASSQELAGNTIYF	TGCGCCAGCAGCCAAGAACTAGCTGGAAACACCATATATTTT
.	TRBV7-3	TRBJ2-3	.	CASSHGATDTQYF	TGTGCCAGCAGCCACGGGGCCACAGATACGCAGTATTTT
.	TRBV7-2	TRBJ2-7	.	CASNSGAYEQYF	TGTGCCAGCAACTCAGGGGCCTACGAGCAGTACTTC
.	TRBV19	TRBJ2-7	.	CASSIGGPASSYEQYF	TGTGCCAGTAGTATTGGGGGGCCAGCTAGCTCCTACGAGCAGTACTTC
TRBD2	TRBV2	TRBJ2-3	.	CASSVAGVSTQYF	TGTGCCAGCAGTGTAGCGGGAGTTAGTACGCAGTATTTT
.	TRBV12-3/TRBV12-4	TRBJ1-6	many	CASSFSQGNSPLHF	TGTGCCAGCAGTTTTTCCCAGGGGAATTCACCCCTCCACTTT
.	TRBV20-1	TRBJ1-2	many	CSARDYGGISNYGYTF	TGCAGTGCTAGAGATTACGGGGGGATTTCTAACTATGGCTACACCTTC
.	TRBV4-1	TRBJ1-2	.	CASSFLTVTTYGYTF	TGCGCCAGCAGCTTTTTGACAGTAACTACCTATGGCTACACCTTC
TRBD1	TRBV6-4	TRBJ2-3	.	CASGDREADTQYF	TGTGCCAGCGGGGACAGGGAGGCAGATACGCAGTATTTT
TRBD1	TRBV18	TRBJ1-6	few	CASSPLGQGNSPLHF	TGTGCCAGCTCACCACTTGGACAGGGAAATTCACCCCTCCACTTT
.	TRBV9	TRBJ2-2	few	CASSVAGELFF	TGTGCCAGCAGCGTGGCGGGGGAGCTGTTTTTT
.	TRBV6-1	TRBJ2-3	.	CASGRVVDTQYF	TGTGCCAGCGGTAGGGTAGTGGATACGCAGTATTTT
TRBD2	TRBV7-3	TRBJ2-1	many	CASSSGLAGGDNEQFF	TGTGCCAGCAGCTCAGGACTAGCGGGGGGGGACAATGAGCAGTTCTTC
.	TRBV11-2	TRBJ1-6	many	CASSLDGPYNSPLHF	TGTGCCAGCAGCTTAGACGGGCCTTACAATTCACCCCTCCACTTT
.	TRBV10-3	TRBJ1-2	.	CAISESLSRGYTF	TGTGCCATCAGTGAGTCCCTAAGTAGGGGCTACACCTTC
.	TRBV19	TRBJ1-5	many	CASSSGSQHF	TGTGCCAGTAGTTCGGGATCCCAGCATTTT
.	TRBV7-2	TRBJ1-1	.	CASSFTYSSEAFF	TGTGCCAGCAGCTTCACTTACTCGTCTGAAGCTTTCTTT
.	TRBV7-3	TRBJ1-6	many	CASSLTGGVLARSPLHF	TGTGCCAGCAGCTTAACTGGCGGGGTCCTCGCGAGGTCACCCCTCCACTTT
.	TRBV19	TRBJ1-5	.	CASSGDQPQHF	TGTGCCAGTAGTGGGGATCAGCCCCAGCATTTT
.	TRBV20-1	TRBJ1-6	.	CSAWTLSSYNSPLHF	TGCAGTGCTTGGACCCTGAGCTCCTATAATTCACCCCTCCACTTT
.	TRBV5-1	TRBJ2-2	many	CASSFAGPNTGELFF	TGCGCCAGCAGCTTCGCTGGACCGAACACCGGGGAGCTGTTTTTT
.	TRBV18	TRBJ2-7	many	CASSPSDTREQYF	TGTGCCAGCTCACCTTCCGACACCCGCGAGCAGTACTTC
TRBD1	TRBV19	TRBJ1-1	.	CASSPQGGQNTEAFF	TGTGCCAGCAGCCCCCAGGGGGGCCAAAACACTGAAGCTTTCTTT
.	TRBV7-6	TRBJ2-5	.	CASSPTGLGVLQETQYF	TGTGCCAGCAGCCCTACGGGGCTAGGCGTATTACAAGAGACCCAGTACTTC
.	TRBV15	TRBJ1-6	.	CATSRDRETSPLHF	TGTGCCACCAGCAGGGACAGAGAAACTTCACCCCTCCACTTT
.	TRBV7-9	TRBJ2-7	.	CASSQDFHEQYF	TGTGCCAGCAGCCAAGATTTCCACGAGCAGTACTTC
.	TRBV4-2	TRBJ1-1	many	CASSPGPRNTEAFF	TGTGCCAGCAGCCCCGGACCGAGGAACACTGAAGCTTTCTTT
TRBD1	TRBV6-5	TRBJ1-6	.	CASSSKTGEKGSLHF	TGTGCCAGCAGTTCGAAGACAGGGGAAAAAGGATCTCTCCACTTT
.	TRBV5-8	TRBJ1-1	.	CASSPGGGTEAFF	TGTGCCAGCAGCCCCGGGGGAGGGACTGAAGCTTTCTTT
.	TRBV7-9	TRBJ1-1	many	CASSRRRGAGGNTEAFF	TGTGCCAGCAGCCGACGTAGGGGGGCCGGAGGGAACACTGAAGCTTTCTTT
.	TRBV12-3/TRBV12-4	TRBJ1-1	many	CAWGERRTEAFF	TGTGCCTGGGGGGAGCGGAGGACTGAAGCTTTCTTT
TRBD1	TRBV19	TRBJ1-2	many	CASRERTGDRGYTF	TGTGCCAGTCGTGAGCGGACAGGGGATCGCGGCTACACCTTC
.	TRBV7-9	TRBJ2-1	.	CASSFISPLGQFF	TGTGCCAGCAGCTTTATAAGCCCCCTCGGGCAGTTCTTC
.	TRBV5-1	TRBJ2-1	many	CASSLTQGYNEQFF	TGCGCCAGCAGCTTGACCCAGGGGTACAATGAGCAGTTCTTC
.	TRBV5-1	TRBJ2-5	many	CASSLGGGQKETQYF	TGCGCCAGCAGCTTGGGGGGGGGACAGAAAGAGACCCAGTACTTC
.	TRBV9	TRBJ1-6	few	CASSPRGPNSPLHF	TGTGCCAGCAGCCCCAGAGGACCCAATTCACCCCTCCACTTT
.	TRBV12-3/TRBV12-4	TRBJ1-5	many	CASSLTLGWSNQPQHF	TGTGCCAGCAGCTTGACCCTCGGGTGGAGCAATCAGCCCCAGCATTTT
.	TRBV19	TRBJ1-3	.	CASSIGGNTIYF	TGTGCCAGTAGTATAGGAGGTAACACCATATATTTT
.	TRBV20-1	TRBJ2-3	many	CSARDRPDTQYF	TGCAGTGCTAGAGACAGACCTGATACGCAGTATTTT
.	TRBV14	TRBJ1-1	.	CASSRRGERAEAFF	TGTGCCAGCAGCCGGCGGGGGGAAAGGGCTGAAGCTTTCTTT
.	TRBV19	TRBJ2-7	.	CASSTFYEQYF	TGTGCCAGTAGCACCTTCTACGAGCAGTACTTC
TRBD1	TRBV6-1	TRBJ2-5	.	CASSRDRVDKTQYF	TGTGCCAGCAGTCGGGACAGGGTGGATAAGACCCAGTACTTC
.	TRBV20-1	TRBJ2-7	many	CSARESSGRITYEQYF	TGCAGTGCTAGAGAATCTAGTGGCAGAATAACCTACGAGCAGTACTTC
TRBD1	TRBV14	TRBJ1-2	many	CASSRDSGYGYTF	TGTGCCAGCAGTCGGGACAGCGGCTATGGCTACACCTTC
.	TRBV2	TRBJ1-1	.	CASNGERNTEAFF	TGTGCCAGCAATGGGGAAAGGAACACTGAAGCTTTCTTT
.	TRBV25-1	TRBJ2-7	.	CASSESRDQHQTGLSSYEQYF	TGTGCCAGCAGTGAATCCCGGGACCAACATCAGACTGGCTTAAGCTCCTACGAGCAGTACTTC
.	TRBV7-9	TRBJ1-1	.	CASSFQTGQNTEAFF	TGTGCCAGCAGCTTTCAGACAGGCCAGAACACTGAAGCTTTCTTT